The 22 T cell receptor beta chains listed next were all sequenced from one sample in a study of shared clonotypes between healthy human individuals. The data were produced by immunoSEQ multiplex PCR, yet TCRdb's version contains in-frame clones alone and is incomplete. The sample lists about 1.4 million clones, 95% to 97% occurring once. Sequenced input: naive CD4+ T cells sorted from blood. As for subset: CD45RA+ positively selected. Receptors originate from a man aged 25 to 40 in good health.

The chain employs TRBV5-1 and TRBJ2-3; 7 nucleotides align to TRBD1. CDR1 and CDR2 from the germline V gene are SGHRS and YFSETQ. This CDR3 is built from 16 residues. V shed 0 bases and J 3 bases; nucleotides not matched to a gene: 7. The CDR3 protein is CASSLALGGLTDTQYF. The CDR3 coding sequence is TGCGCCAGCAGCTTGGCTTTAGGGGGCTTGACAGATACGCAGTATTTT.

This chain links TRBV5-6 with TRBJ2-7, with D possibly being TRBD2 (5 bases). Trimming removed 0 bases at V and 7 bases at J, with 14 bases between. This CDR3 is built from 14 residues. Germline loops: CDR1 SGHDT, CDR2 YYEEEE. CDR3 loop: CASSLGGPGAEQYF. The DNA of the CDR3 is TGTGCCAGCAGCTTGGGAGGGCCCGGAGCAGAGCAGTACTTC.

The J gene is TRBJ2-7, the V gene TRBV9; 10 bases match TRBD1. The trim removed 4 bases at V and 0 bases at J, leaving 4 bases unmatched. CDR1 and CDR2 from the germline V gene are SGDLS and YYNGEE. The CDR3 is 15 amino acids. CDR3 region: CASSYRTGGSYEQYF. CDR3 DNA sequence: TGTGCCAGCAGCTATAGGACAGGGGGCTCCTACGAGCAGTACTTC.

The table lists this clone with a count of one. The CDR3 protein is CASSLVWRGALNTEAFF. The CDR3 DNA reads as TGCGCCAGCAGCTTGGTATGGCGGGGGGCCTTGAACACTGAAGCTTTCTTT. The chain joins TRBV5-1 to TRBJ1-1; TRBD1 might be the D (6 bases). Germline values: CDR1 SGHRS, CDR2 YFSETQ. The CDR3 covers 17 residues. V was cut by 0 bases and J by 0 bases, with 15 bases left in between.

The rearrangement uses TRBV30 and TRBJ2-5; D is unresolved. The V gene lost 8 bases and the J gene lost 6 bases, with 13 bases spanning the gap. The CDR3 is made up of 11 amino acids. Germline V gene data show CDR1 as GTSNPN and CDR2 as SVGIG (reference sequence). CDR3 region: CAPPQTKTQYF. CDR3 coding DNA: TGTGCCCCCCCCCAAACCAAGACCCAGTACTTC. Complete variable domain (other parts from reference TRBV30 and TRBJ2-5): SQTIHQWPATLVQPVGSPLSLECTVEGTSNPNLYWYRQAAGRGLQLLFYSVGIGQISSEVPQNLSASRPQDRQFILSSKKLLLSDSGFYLCAPPQTKTQYFGPGTRLLVL.

The chain uses TRBV6-6 and TRBJ2-7; 9 nucleotides line up with TRBD1. The CDR3 length is 15 residues. From germline, CDR1 is MNHNY and CDR2 SVGAGI (reference sequence). V dropped 1 base and J dropped 6; count of bases not matched to a gene: 7. As DNA, the CDR3 is TGTGCCAGCAGTTACTTCGGGACAGGGTCTGCCGAGCAGTACTTC. It encodes CASSYFGTGSAEQYF.

The V and J genes are TRBV11-2 and TRBJ2-5; 8 bases are a match to TRBD1. CDR3 length equals 15 residues. J gave up 5 bases and V 1 base, and 6 bases lay outside the gene matches. The germline V gene encodes CDR1 SGHAT and CDR2 FQNNGV. CDR3 residues: CASSLGTGQEETQYF. CDR3 DNA sequence: TGTGCCAGCAGCTTAGGGACAGGGCAGGAGGAGACCCAGTACTTC.

The V gene is TRBV30, the J gene TRBJ2-3, with TRBD1 matching over 8 bases. The length of the CDR3 is 13 residues. With 4 bases clipped from V and 4 bases from J, the junction kept 4 bases outside the gene matches. CDR1 and CDR2 from the germline V gene are GTSNPN and SVGIG (reference sequence). The CDR3 region is CAWTRTGPDTQYF. CDR3 in DNA: TGTGCCTGGACTCGGACAGGGCCAGATACGCAGTATTTT.

The gene calls are TRBV14 and TRBJ2-3, with D possibly matching TRBD2 (7 bases). CDR1 is SGHDN, CDR2 FVKESK, per germline. The CDR3 covers 14 residues. The V gene lost 3 bases and the J gene lost 8 bases, with 15 bases spanning the gap. The CDR3 is CASSQRGGRSTQYF. CDR3 sequence (DNA): TGTGCCAGCAGCCAGAGGGGGGGGCGCAGTACGCAGTATTTT.

This chain uses TRBV7-2 with TRBJ2-1; the D call may be TRBD1 or TRBD2 (5 bases each). The ends were cut back, 1 base at V and 10 bases at J, with 17 bases in the middle. CDR3 length equals 15 residues. Germline loops: CDR1 SGHTA, CDR2 FQGNSA. In DNA form, the CDR3 reads TGTGCCAGCAGCTTAGTCAGAGAGGTTTGGGGGGAGCAGTTCTTC. Encoded protein: CASSLVREVWGEQFF.

V gene TRBV4-2 combines with J gene TRBJ2-7, with 11 bases identical to TRBD2. CDR3 length: 18 amino acids. Germline loops: CDR1 LGHNA, CDR2 YNFKEQ. Trimming removed 4 bases from V and 1 base from J; junction bases left unmatched: 12. CDR3 coding DNA: TGTGCCAGCAGCCCCTGGGGTAGCGGGAGGGACCCATCCTACGAGCAGTACTTC. This codes for CASSPWGSGRDPSYEQYF.

This clone has a single count. The chain couples TRBV20-1 to TRBJ2-1; D is unresolved. The CDR3 consists of 10 residues. Per the germline V gene, CDR1 is DFQATT and CDR2 is SNEGSKA (reference sequence). Between the trimmed V and J ends, which lost 6 bases and 8 bases, there was a span of 8 bases. CDR3: CSALLHEQFF. In nucleotides, the CDR3 is TGCAGTGCGCTACTTCATGAGCAGTTCTTC.

V is TRBV14 and J is TRBJ2-3; 11 bases align to TRBD2. The CDR3 sequence is 16 residues long. Germline V lookup: CDR1 SGHDN, CDR2 FVKESK. J gave up 6 bases and V 4 bases, and 9 bases lay outside the gene matches. The CDR3 loop reads CASSLGASGRSDTQYF. In DNA form, the CDR3 reads TGTGCCAGCAGCCTCGGGGCTAGCGGGAGGAGTGATACGCAGTATTTT.

The CDR3, as DNA: TGTGCCAGCAGCCAAATCGGGAAGGACAGTCCGGAGCAAGAGACCCAGTACTTC. Protein: CASSQIGKDSPEQETQYF. This chain uses TRBV5-4 with TRBJ2-5; D is possibly TRBD1 (6 bases). Germline V CDR1 and CDR2: SGHNT, YYREEE (reference sequence). This CDR3 region has 18 residues. The V gene lost 4 bases and the J gene lost 2 bases, with 24 bases spanning the gap.

The chain has TRBV7-2 and TRBJ2-3; 11 bases map to TRBD1. V lost 3 bases, J lost 1 base, and 6 bases stayed unmatched. The CDR3 runs 17 residues. Looked up from germline, CDR1 is SGHTA and CDR2 is FQGNSA. CDR3 loop: CASSFPGQGAGTDTQYF. In DNA form, the CDR3 reads TGTGCCAGCAGCTTTCCCGGACAGGGGGCTGGCACAGATACGCAGTATTTT.

This chain joins TRBV12-5 and TRBJ2-2; 12 nucleotides line up with TRBD2. Germline CDR1 LGHNT, CDR2 FRNRAP. The V and J ends lost 5 bases and 1 base, in that order; junction bases with no gene match: 5. The CDR3 is 17 residues long. CDR3 sequence: CASGGGLAGLNTGELFF. CDR3 bases: TGTGCTAGTGGTGGTGGACTAGCGGGATTGAACACCGGGGAGCTGTTTTTT.

As concerns this clone: Other nucleotide sequences from this sample produce the same CDR3. The V and J genes are TRBV7-9 and TRBJ2-1; 9 bases are shared with TRBD2. The CDR3 is made up of 15 amino acids. Germline values: CDR1 SEHNR, CDR2 FQNEAQ (reference sequence). With 5 bases clipped from V and 4 bases from J, the junction kept 6 bases outside the gene matches. CDR3 nucleotide sequence: TGTGCCAGCAGCCGTGGTCTAGCGGGGTACAATGAGCAGTTCTTC. This sequence encodes CASSRGLAGYNEQFF.

This sequence joins TRBV7-9 and TRBJ2-3, with 7 positions matching TRBD1. Germline V gives CDR1 SEHNR, CDR2 FQNEAQ (reference sequence). CDR3 length equals 14 residues. Trimming at V came to 5 bases and at J to 2 bases, leaving 4 bases not matched to a gene. In nucleotides, the CDR3 is TGTGCCAGCAGCAATACAGGGGCCACAGATACGCAGTATTTT. The encoded protein is CASSNTGATDTQYF.

The J gene is TRBJ2-2, the V gene TRBV11-2; D possibly corresponds to TRBD1 (5 bases). The germline CDR1 and CDR2 sequences are SGHAT and FQNNGV. V was cut by 3 bases and J by 6 bases, with 14 bases left in between. This CDR3 has 15 amino acids. The CDR3: CASSFSQATAGELFF. CDR3 nucleotide sequence: TGTGCCAGCAGCTTTTCACAGGCCACAGCCGGGGAGCTGTTTTTT.

The V and J genes are TRBV15 and TRBJ2-1; 7 bases match TRBD2. The ends lost 1 base at V and 2 bases at J; junction bases unmatched: 2. CDR1 and CDR2 (germline): LNHNV, YYDKDF (reference sequence). CDR3 length: 15 residues. In DNA form, the CDR3 reads TGTGCCACCAGCAGAGGTAGCGGGCCCTACAATGAGCAGTTCTTC. This codes for CATSRGSGPYNEQFF.

The chain links TRBV19 to TRBJ1-4; D is perhaps TRBD1 (5 bases). The CDR3 has 14 amino acids. The ends were cut back, 8 bases at V and 1 base at J, with 11 bases in the middle. Germline lookup yields CDR1 LNHDA and CDR2 SQIVND (reference sequence). The CDR3 region is CASRSRGTNEKLFF. The CDR3 region has the DNA TGTGCCAGTCGCTCGAGGGGAACTAATGAAAAACTGTTTTTT. The variable domain in full, completed from reference TRBV19 and TRBJ1-4, reads DGGITQSPKYLFRKEGQNVTLSCEQNLNHDAMYWYRQDPGQGLRLIYYSQIVNDFQKGDIAEGYSVSREKKESFPLTVTSAQKNPTAFYLCASRSRGTNEKLFFGSGTQLSVL.

V and J are TRBV7-6 and TRBJ1-2; D gene ambiguous. The CDR3 extends over 14 amino acids. Germline V gene lookup returns CDR1 SGHVS and CDR2 FNYEAQ. Deletions cut 3 bases from V and 5 bases from J, with 13 bases between. The CDR3 DNA is TGTGCCAGCAGCTTGTCCGACAAGGGATATGGCTACACCTTC. Translation gives CASSLSDKGYGYTF.